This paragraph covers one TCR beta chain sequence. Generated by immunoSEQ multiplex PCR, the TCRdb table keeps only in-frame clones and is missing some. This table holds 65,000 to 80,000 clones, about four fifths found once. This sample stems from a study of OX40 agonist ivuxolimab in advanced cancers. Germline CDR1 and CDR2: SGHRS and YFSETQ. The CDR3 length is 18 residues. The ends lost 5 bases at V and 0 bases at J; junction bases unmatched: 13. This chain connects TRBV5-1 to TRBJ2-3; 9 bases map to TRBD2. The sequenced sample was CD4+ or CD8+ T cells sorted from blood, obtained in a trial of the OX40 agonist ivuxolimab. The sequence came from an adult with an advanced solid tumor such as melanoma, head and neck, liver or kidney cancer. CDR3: CASRGGAGGLDSTDTQYF. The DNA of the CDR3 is TGCGCCAGCAGGGGTGGAGCGGGGGGCCTGGATAGCACAGATACGCAGTATTTT.